This T cell receptor beta chain was identified during a study of HIV-infected patients and healthy controls. Approximately 500 ng RNA was reverse transcribed with alpha and beta constant-region primers. Each of the alpha and beta chains got its own library through chain-specific third strand synthesis with indices. The cDNA received a 5' RACE adapter containing a random hexamer plus an SP2 sequencing primer site. TCRdb analysed the 5' RACE reads with MiXCR anew, one entry per CDR3 protein. Of about 8,600 distinct CDR3 sequences listed, 8% to 9.5% were seen once; the top ten hold 22%. Follow-up blood was drawn about 14 weeks, roughly three months, after antiretroviral therapy began. No cell fractionation was done, so the repertoire covers all unsorted peripheral blood T cells. The study's findings and limits: In HIV-infected patients, the apparent post-therapy Gini index recovery did not replicate in size-matched data. HIV+ repertoires were severely depleted of MAIT alpha-chain CDR3s, unlike healthy controls. Compared with untreated HIV+ repertoires, healthy controls showed roughly threefold more distinct CDR3s and higher Shannon diversity.

This clonotype was picked up many times. As yet, its antigen is unknown. The CDR3 extends over 13 amino acids. Germline V lookup: CDR1 SGHVS, CDR2 FNYEAQ. V was clipped by 5 bases and J by 2 bases, with 9 bases between them. This chain joins TRBV7-6 and TRBJ1-1; D call uncertain. The sequence was obtained from an adult with HIV infection. The sequenced sample was blood, obtained during antiretroviral therapy. CDR3 DNA: TGTGCCAGCAGCAGCACATTAAACACTGAAGCTTTCTTT. Protein sequence: CASSSTLNTEAFF.